This passage covers 16 T cell receptor beta chains from one sample sequenced in a study of T cell repertoires in cytomegalovirus infection. TCRdb re-analysed the reads in MiXCR, keeping a single row per CDR3 protein. The sample lists 450,000 to 600,000 distinct CDR3 sequences; roughly a third were seen once. Antigens for these TCRs are unknown. The sequences come from cultured PBMCs, collected from culture after CMV antigen stimulation. These receptors all stem from a human donor in good health (CMV status not recorded). Some clones in this sample may be carry-over from other donors' samples.

This clonotype has a handful of counts. The chain combines TRBV28 with TRBJ2-7; TRBD1 might be the D (6 bases). The CDR3 spans 16 residues. The V gene's germline CDR1 is MDHEN and CDR2 SYDVKM. The ends were cut back, 1 base at V and 4 bases at J, with 17 bases in the middle. CDR3 coding DNA: TGTGCCAGCAGTTTATTAGGACAGACTACCCTATACGAGCAGTACTTC. The encoded protein is CASSLLGQTTLYEQYF.

The chain couples TRBV20-1 to TRBJ2-7; 7 positions match TRBD1. The trim removed 2 bases at V and 3 bases at J, leaving 4 bases unmatched. This CDR3 is built from 13 residues. The V gene's germline CDR1 is DFQATT and CDR2 SNEGSKA (reference sequence). The CDR3 protein is CSARRQGSYEQYF. CDR3 sequence (DNA): TGCAGTGCTAGAAGACAGGGCAGCTACGAGCAGTACTTC.

There are a few counts of this clonotype. J is TRBJ2-2 and V is TRBV28, with no clear D. This CDR3 region has 18 residues. V lost 0 bases to trimming and J lost 4 bases, with 18 bases between them. CDR1 and CDR2 (germline): MDHEN, SYDVKM. This CDR3 reads CASSLWPDITRSTGELFF. CDR3 DNA: TGTGCCAGCAGTTTATGGCCAGATATTACGCGAAGCACCGGGGAGCTGTTTTTT.

This clonotype was counted between two and nine times. The chain carries TRBV2 and TRBJ1-2; D unresolved. Trimming took 7 bases from V and 7 from J, leaving 13 bases between them. This CDR3 region has 12 residues. Germline V gene lookup returns CDR1 SNHLY and CDR2 FYNNEI. The CDR3 bases are TGTGCCAGCACTCCGGCCGCGGCTGGCTACACCTTC. Protein product: CASTPAAAGYTF.

The chain couples TRBV6-5 to TRBJ2-1, with D perhaps given as TRBD1 or TRBD2 (7 bases each). CDR3 length equals 17 residues. Germline V gene sequence: CDR1 MNHEY, CDR2 SVGAGI. The V end was cut by 5 bases, the J end by 7 bases, with 24 bases between. This CDR3 is CASSLAPGEGARNEQFF. CDR3 bases: TGTGCCAGCAGTCTAGCCCCCGGGGAGGGGGCTCGAAATGAGCAGTTCTTC.

The chain employs TRBV20-1 and TRBJ2-3; TRBD2 matches at 10 bases. Germline V lookup: CDR1 DFQATT, CDR2 SNEGSKA (reference sequence). V dropped 5 bases and J dropped 1; count of bases not matched to a gene: 6. The CDR3 is made up of 15 amino acids. The CDR3 is CSAESTSGRTDTQYF. For the CDR3, the DNA is TGCAGTGCTGAATCGACTAGCGGGCGCACAGATACGCAGTATTTT.

This clonotype was detected only a few times. This chain links TRBV19 with TRBJ1-5, with D perhaps matching TRBD1 (6 bases). Trimming took off 5 bases at V and 7 bases at J, with 15 bases between the two ends. Germline values: CDR1 LNHDA, CDR2 SQIVND (reference sequence). CDR3 length: 14 amino acids. The CDR3 sequence is CASSPWTASQPQHF. CDR3 bases: TGTGCCAGTAGTCCGTGGACAGCGTCGCAGCCCCAGCATTTT.

This clonotype was detected only a few times. The chain is built from TRBV7-3 and TRBJ2-3; D not certain. V lost 2 bases to trimming and J lost 0 bases, with 9 bases between them. The CDR3 covers 15 residues. The germline V gene encodes CDR1 SGHTA and CDR2 FQGTGA. The CDR3 sequence is CASSLVAHSTDTQYF. CDR3 DNA: TGTGCCAGCAGCTTAGTCGCCCACAGCACAGATACGCAGTATTTT.

This clonotype was found a few times. V and J are TRBV6-5 and TRBJ1-2, with TRBD1 as a possible D gene (6 bases). Germline-derived CDR1 and CDR2 are MNHEY and SVGAGI. Trimming left V 4 bases short and J 8 bases short, with 11 bases between. The CDR3 sequence is 12 residues long. CDR3 in amino acids: CASSFNRVGYTF. CDR3 coding DNA: TGTGCCAGCAGTTTCAACAGGGTCGGCTACACCTTC.

The CDR3 spells CSARFPPGELFF. DNA of the CDR3: TGCAGTGCTAGATTTCCCCCCGGGGAGCTGTTTTTT. The gene calls are TRBV20-1 and TRBJ2-2; D ambiguous. Germline values: CDR1 DFQATT, CDR2 SNEGSKA (reference sequence). Trimming took off 2 bases at V and 6 bases at J, with 7 bases between the two ends. This CDR3 is built from 12 residues.

Only a few counts were recorded for this clonotype. V usage is TRBV27 and J usage is TRBJ1-5; maybe TRBD1 (6 bases). The V and J ends lost 6 bases and 0 bases respectively, with 12 bases between them. The CDR3 runs to 15 residues. Germline values: CDR1 MNHEY, CDR2 SMNVEV (reference sequence). The DNA of the CDR3 is TGTGCCAGCAGCCCCCAGGGGTATAGCAATCAGCCCCAGCATTTT. Encoded protein: CASSPQGYSNQPQHF.

This chain links TRBV4-1 with TRBJ2-7; 11 bases agree with TRBD1. CDR1 is MGHRA, CDR2 YSYEKL, per germline. The CDR3 loop spans 14 amino acids. V was pared by 3 bases and J by 7 bases, with 5 bases of the junction left unmatched. The DNA of the CDR3 is TGCGCCAGCAGCCAGACCGGGACAGGGGGAGAGCAGTACGTC. Translated, it gives CASSQTGTGGEQYV.

The sample holds a few counts of this clonotype. The genes are TRBV5-4 and TRBJ2-3; 9 bases are a match to TRBD2. Germline V gives CDR1 SGHNT, CDR2 YYREEE (reference sequence). The ends lost 4 bases at V and 3 bases at J; junction bases unmatched: 6. CDR3 size: 15 residues. Here the CDR3 DNA reads TGTGCCAGCAGCCCTAGCGGGAAGGGAACAGATACGCAGTATTTT. Translation gives CASSPSGKGTDTQYF.

This clonotype was counted ten times or more. The chain carries TRBV7-6 and TRBJ2-7; D is unresolved. From germline, CDR1 is SGHVS and CDR2 FNYEAQ. Trimming stripped 0 bases from V and 1 base from J, with 4 bases between. The CDR3 extends over 13 amino acids. The CDR3 DNA reads as TGTGCCAGCAGCTTAGCTGAGTCCTACGAGCAGTACGTC. Amino acid sequence: CASSLAESYEQYV.

This clonotype has more than one count but fewer than ten. This chain joins TRBV6-2 or TRBV6-3 and TRBJ2-1; 8 bases fit TRBD2. Germline V gene sequence: CDR1 MNHEY, CDR2 SVGEGT. The CDR3 has 14 amino acids. J was trimmed by 7 bases and V by 10 bases; bases with no gene match: 12. CDR3 loop: CATFGRAERNEQFF. In DNA, the CDR3 is TGTGCCACCTTCGGGAGGGCCGAAAGAAATGAGCAGTTCTTC.

The V and J genes are TRBV7-9 and TRBJ1-1, with D perhaps TRBD1 (6 bases). Germline V gene data show CDR1 as SEHNR and CDR2 as FQNEAQ (reference sequence). V lost 4 bases to trimming and J lost 8 bases, with 8 bases between them. The length of the CDR3 is 11 residues. The chain's CDR3 is CASSYQGEAFF. CDR3 sequence (DNA): TGTGCCAGCAGCTATCAGGGGGAAGCTTTCTTT.